This T cell receptor beta chain was identified in a study of T-cell memory formation after mild COVID-19 (dated by TCRdb to about 2021). About the full investigation: TCR sequence clusters from the two donors were largely donor specific. Longitudinal TCRalpha and TCRbeta repertoire sequencing tracked T-cell clones expanding and contracting after mild COVID-19 in two donors. The cohort was made up of two young adult volunteers, one female and one male, who were previously healthy.

These reads were obtained on an Illumina NovaSeq 6000. TCRalpha and TCRbeta cDNA libraries were built by 5'RACE with constant-segment primers, adding sample barcodes and unique molecular identifiers. RNA was extracted from every sample with Trizol reagent. The libraries were amplified in two PCR steps, and the second step added a second sample barcode and Illumina TruSeq adapters. The libraries were sequenced on an Illumina NovaSeq using 2 x 150 bp paired-end reads. Per the authors' processing: Demultiplexing of reads and collapsing into UMI-guided consensus sequences were performed with migec v1.2.7. Using mixcr v2.1.11, the UMI consensuses were aligned to TRA and TRB V and J templates and assembled into clonotypes. A clonotype was counted as expanded or contracted only if both edgeR and NoisET called the change significant, with noise models trained on biological replicates. For edgeR calls, a false discovery rate-adjusted p below 0.01 and a log2 fold-change threshold of 1 were applied. As an exploratory analysis of dynamics, max-normalized trajectories of the 1000 most abundant clonotypes were examined with PCA combined with hierarchical clustering. Separately sequenced CD4+ and CD8+ repertoires were used to assign a CD4 or CD8 phenotype to each responding clone. The public reads were reprocessed in TCRdb via fastp at Q25 and MiXCR, keeping in-frame beta chains. Rows matching on CDR3 protein sequence are summarized as one entry with the most common DNA and genes. TCRdb assigned the V and J calls; the authors' analysis was not used. This sample comprises tens of thousands of distinct CDR3 sequences, 9.5% to 15% of them detected only once. The ten biggest clones cover 35% to 50% of the sample.

At the junction V is shortened by 4 bases and J by 5 bases, with 9 bases in between. Reading the germline V gene (reference sequence) gives CDR1 LNHNV and CDR2 YYDKDF. The CDR3 holds 13 amino acids from the cysteine to the phenylalanine. Just the 39-base CDR3 DNA is kept, in frame starting at base 1. PBMCs were isolated by Ficoll-Paque density gradient centrifugation. In its sample, this clonotype was seen a few times. Its antigen remains undetermined. Per-nucleotide qualities are absent, and no much larger clonotype sits a single base away. Points the paper makes about the study in general: Clones contracting from day 15 to 85 had balanced CD4/CD8 phenotypes, while a second wave expanding from day 15 to 37 was biased towards CD4+. The study covered only a couple of mild cases, and larger cohorts including severe cases with pre-infection samples were considered necessary. Contracting CD4+ clones appeared mostly in the CM and EM memory subsets, whereas CD8+ clones were enriched in EMRA. The second-wave clones that peaked on day 37 were not confirmed to be SARS-CoV-2 specific. The detection of some responding clones in pre-infection memory suggests that pre-existing cross-reactive memory T cells joined the SARS-CoV-2 response.

Recombination connected TRBV15 to TRBJ1-5, with no confident D gene call. This TCR was sampled from a man aged 18 to 29 who had mild COVID-19 (a few samples of this study predate the infection). The sample titles of this study are shuffled in the database, so cell type and time point are left out; the donor was told from shared clones. Material: PBMCs or a T cell subset sorted from them (not recorded which). The sequenced DNA: TGTGCCACCAGCACCCAGGACTATCAGCCCCAGCATTTT. This codes for CATSTQDYQPQHF. When the CDR3 is completed using the reference TRBV15 and TRBJ1-5 genes on either side, the full variable domain is DAMVIQNPRYQVTQFGKPVTLSCSQTLNHNVMYWYQQKSSQAPKLLFHYYDKDFNNEADTPDNFQSRRPNTSFCFLDIRSPGLGDTAMYLCATSTQDYQPQHFGDGTRLSIL.